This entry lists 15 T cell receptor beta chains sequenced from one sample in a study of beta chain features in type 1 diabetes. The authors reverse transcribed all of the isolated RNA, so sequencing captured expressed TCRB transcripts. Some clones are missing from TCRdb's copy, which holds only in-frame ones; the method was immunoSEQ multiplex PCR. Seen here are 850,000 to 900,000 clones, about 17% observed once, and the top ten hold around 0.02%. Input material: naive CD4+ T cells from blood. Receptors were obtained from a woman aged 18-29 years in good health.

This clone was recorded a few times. CDR3 loop: CASRRYPGQAYEQYF. CDR3 in DNA: TGTGCCAGCCGCAGATATCCGGGACAGGCCTACGAGCAGTACTTC. The chain recombines TRBV11-1 with TRBJ2-7; the match to TRBD1 covers 8 bases. Trimming cost V 8 bases and J 2 bases; bases outside gene matches: 11. The length of the CDR3 is 15 residues. Germline V gives CDR1 SGHAT, CDR2 FQDESV (reference sequence).

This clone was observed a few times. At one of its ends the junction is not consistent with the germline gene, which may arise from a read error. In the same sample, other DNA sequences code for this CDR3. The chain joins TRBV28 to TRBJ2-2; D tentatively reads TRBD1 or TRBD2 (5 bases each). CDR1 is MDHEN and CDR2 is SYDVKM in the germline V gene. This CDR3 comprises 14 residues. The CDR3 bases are TGTGCCAGCAGTTGGGGACGGCTCGCCGGGGAGCTGTTCTTT. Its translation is CASSWGRLAGELFF. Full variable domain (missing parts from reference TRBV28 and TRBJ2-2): DVKVTQSSRYLVKRTGEKVFLECVQDMDHENMFWYRQDPGLGLRLIYFSYDVKMKEKGDIPEGYSVSREKKERFSLILESASTNQTSMYLCASSWGRLAGELFFGEGSRLTVL.

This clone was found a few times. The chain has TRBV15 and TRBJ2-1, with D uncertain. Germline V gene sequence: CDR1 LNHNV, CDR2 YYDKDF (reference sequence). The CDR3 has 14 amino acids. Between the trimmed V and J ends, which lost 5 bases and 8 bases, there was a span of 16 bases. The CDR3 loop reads CATSAPRPFDEQFF. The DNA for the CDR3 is TGTGCCACCAGCGCGCCTAGGCCGTTCGATGAGCAGTTCTTC.

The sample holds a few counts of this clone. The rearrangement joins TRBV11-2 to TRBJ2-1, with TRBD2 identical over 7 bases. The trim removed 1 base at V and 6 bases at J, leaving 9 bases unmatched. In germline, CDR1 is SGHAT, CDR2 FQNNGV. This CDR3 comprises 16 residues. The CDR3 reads CASSLGRGRLVNEQFF. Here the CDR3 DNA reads TGTGCCAGCAGCTTAGGTCGCGGGAGATTAGTCAATGAGCAGTTCTTC. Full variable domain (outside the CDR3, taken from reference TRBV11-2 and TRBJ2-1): EAGVAQSPRYKIIEKRQSVAFWCNPISGHATLYWYQQILGQGPKLLIQFQNNGVVDDSQLPKDRFSAERLKGVDSTLKIQPAKLEDSAVYLCASSLGRGRLVNEQFFGPGTRLTVL.

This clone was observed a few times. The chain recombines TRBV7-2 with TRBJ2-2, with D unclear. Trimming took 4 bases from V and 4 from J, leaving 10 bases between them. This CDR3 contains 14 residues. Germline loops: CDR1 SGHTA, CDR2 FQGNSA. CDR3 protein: CASSYDQTTGELFF. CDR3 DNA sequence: TGTGCCAGCAGCTACGACCAGACCACCGGGGAGCTGTTTTTT.

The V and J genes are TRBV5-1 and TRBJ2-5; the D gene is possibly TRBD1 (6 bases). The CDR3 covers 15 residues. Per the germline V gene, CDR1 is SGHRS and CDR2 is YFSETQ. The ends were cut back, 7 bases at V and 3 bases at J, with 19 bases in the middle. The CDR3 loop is CASRHRWGREETQYF. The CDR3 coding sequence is TGCGCCAGCCGCCACAGGTGGGGGCGCGAAGAGACCCAGTACTTC.

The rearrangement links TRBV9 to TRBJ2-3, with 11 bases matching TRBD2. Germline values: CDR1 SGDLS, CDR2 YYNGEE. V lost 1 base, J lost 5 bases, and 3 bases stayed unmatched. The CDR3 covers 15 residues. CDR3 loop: CASSVLLAGGDTQYF. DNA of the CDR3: TGTGCCAGCAGCGTACTTCTAGCGGGAGGAGATACGCAGTATTTT.

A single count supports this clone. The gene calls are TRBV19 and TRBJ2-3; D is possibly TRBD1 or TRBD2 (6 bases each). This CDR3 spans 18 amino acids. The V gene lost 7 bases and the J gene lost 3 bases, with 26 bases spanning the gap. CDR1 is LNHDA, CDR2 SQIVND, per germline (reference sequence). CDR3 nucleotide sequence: TGTGCCAGTAATCCGCGAGGGGGGAGAAGGATGCGGACAGATACGCAGTATTTT. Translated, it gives CASNPRGGRRMRTDTQYF.

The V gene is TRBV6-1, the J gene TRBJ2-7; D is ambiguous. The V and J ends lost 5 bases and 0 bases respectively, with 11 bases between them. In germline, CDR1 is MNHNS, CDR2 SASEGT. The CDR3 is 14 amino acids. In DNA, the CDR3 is TGTGCCAGCAGTTATCGCGGCATCTCCTACGAGCAGTACTTC. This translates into CASSYRGISYEQYF.

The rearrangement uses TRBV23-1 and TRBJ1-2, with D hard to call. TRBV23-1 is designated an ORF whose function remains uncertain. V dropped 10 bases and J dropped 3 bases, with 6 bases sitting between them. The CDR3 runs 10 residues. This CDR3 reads CATPDYGYTF. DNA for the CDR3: TGCGCCACCCCGGACTATGGCTACACCTTC.

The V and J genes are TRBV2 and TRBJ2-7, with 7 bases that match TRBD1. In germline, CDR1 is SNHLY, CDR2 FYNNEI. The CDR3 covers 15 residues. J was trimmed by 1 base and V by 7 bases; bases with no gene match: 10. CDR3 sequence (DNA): TGTGCCAGCAAAGTCCGGGACAGTGGTTCCTACGAGCAGTACTTC. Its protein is CASKVRDSGSYEQYF.

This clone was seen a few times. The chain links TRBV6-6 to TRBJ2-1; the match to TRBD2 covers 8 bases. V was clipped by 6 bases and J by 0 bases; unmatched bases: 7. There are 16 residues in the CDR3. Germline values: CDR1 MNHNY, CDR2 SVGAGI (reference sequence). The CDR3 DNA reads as TGTGCCAGCAGAATGACGGGAGGGGGCTCCTACAATGAGCAGTTCTTC. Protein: CASRMTGGGSYNEQFF.

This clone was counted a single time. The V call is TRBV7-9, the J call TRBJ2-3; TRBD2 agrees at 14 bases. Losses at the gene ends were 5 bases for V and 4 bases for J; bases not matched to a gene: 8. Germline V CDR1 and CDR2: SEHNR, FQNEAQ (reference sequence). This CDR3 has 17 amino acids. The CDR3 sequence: CASSQTSGRVSADTQYF. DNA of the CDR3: TGTGCCAGCAGCCAGACTAGCGGGAGGGTAAGCGCAGATACGCAGTATTTT.

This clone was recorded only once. The CDR3 loop reads CASSPGQAYNEQFF. The CDR3 DNA reads TGTGCCAGCAGCCCGGGACAAGCATACAATGAGCAGTTCTTC. The genes are TRBV7-2 and TRBJ2-1; D might be TRBD1 (6 bases). Germline V gene lookup returns CDR1 SGHTA and CDR2 FQGNSA. CDR3 size: 14 residues. The ends were cut back, 5 bases at V and 4 bases at J, with 12 bases in the middle.

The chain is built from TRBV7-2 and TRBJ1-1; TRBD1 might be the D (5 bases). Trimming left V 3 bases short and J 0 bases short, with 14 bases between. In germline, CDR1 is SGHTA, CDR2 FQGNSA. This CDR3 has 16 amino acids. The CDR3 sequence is CASSFGGVIMNTEAFF. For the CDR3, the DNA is TGTGCCAGCAGCTTCGGGGGGGTGATCATGAACACTGAAGCTTTCTTT. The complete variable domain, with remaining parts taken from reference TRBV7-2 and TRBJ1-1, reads GAGVSQSPSNKVTEKGKDVELRCDPISGHTALYWYRQSLGQGLEFLIYFQGNSAPDKSGLPSDRFSAERTGGSVSTLTIQRTQQEDSAVYLCASSFGGVIMNTEAFFGQGTRLTVV.